This entry lists 21 T cell receptor beta chains sequenced from one sample in a study of blood T cell repertoires in COVID-19 (TCRdb year 2020). Receptor amplification or capture employed the immunoSEQ multiplex PCR assay. TCRdb carries this immuneACCESS record with in-frame sequences only. Its versions omit some clonotypes, under half of them owing to an unresolved V gene in the studies checked, with the rest unexplained. A total of hundreds of thousands of clones appear in this sample, 88% of them only once. The biggest ten clones account for 5% to 6.5% of the sample. Material: peripheral blood. Receptor source: a woman aged 25 to 39 with COVID-19, enrolled during active disease.

The chain carries TRBV30 and TRBJ2-5, with a weak D call TRBD1 (5 bases). This CDR3 is 15 amino acids long. The germline gives CDR1 GTSNPN, CDR2 SVGIG (reference sequence). Trimming removed 3 bases at V and 6 bases at J, with 20 bases between. The DNA of the CDR3 is TGTGCCTGGAGAAGAACAGGCAGCAGGGTCAAGACCCAGTACTTC. This translates into CAWRRTGSRVKTQYF. Looking up the rest from reference TRBV30 and TRBJ2-5 gives the full variable domain: SQTIHQWPATLVQPVGSPLSLECTVEGTSNPNLYWYRQAAGRGLQLLFYSVGIGQISSEVPQNLSASRPQDRQFILSSKKLLLSDSGFYLCAWRRTGSRVKTQYFGPGTRLLVL.

This clone was seen only once. V usage is TRBV28 and J usage is TRBJ2-7; 7 bases match TRBD1. The CDR3 contains 14 residues. The germline gives CDR1 MDHEN, CDR2 SYDVKM. The V and J ends lost 3 bases and 5 bases, in that order; junction bases with no gene match: 7. The CDR3 spells CASSFSTGVNEQYF. The CDR3, as DNA: TGTGCCAGCAGTTTTAGCACAGGGGTTAACGAGCAGTACTTC.

This clone was found once. The genes are TRBV6-5 and TRBJ1-3; possibly TRBD1 for D (5 bases). The CDR3 contains 14 residues. Deletions cut 0 bases from V and 4 bases from J, with 7 bases between. CDR1 and CDR2 from the germline V gene are MNHEY and SVGAGI. The CDR3 spells CASSYSRVGNTIYF. CDR3 nucleotides: TGTGCCAGCAGTTACTCCAGGGTCGGAAACACCATATATTTT.

The chain recombines TRBV11-2 with TRBJ2-5; D is perhaps TRBD1 (6 bases). CDR1 and CDR2 from the germline V gene are SGHAT and FQNNGV. Trimming took 7 bases from V and 2 from J, leaving 20 bases between them. The CDR3 is made up of 16 amino acids. The CDR3 here is CASTTMSVGAQETQYF. Here the CDR3 DNA reads TGTGCCAGCACAACCATGTCCGTGGGGGCACAAGAGACCCAGTACTTC.

The chain is built from TRBV28 and TRBJ1-2, with 9 bases that match TRBD1. This CDR3 has 13 amino acids. V gave up 7 bases and J gave up 7 bases; unmatched junction bases: 7. Germline V gene data show CDR1 as MDHEN and CDR2 as SYDVKM. CDR3 residues: CASTAGTGFGYTF. The CDR3 nucleotides are TGTGCCAGCACCGCCGGGACAGGGTTTGGCTACACCTTC.

The rearrangement links TRBV25-1 to TRBJ2-5; 9 nucleotides match TRBD1. V was clipped by 1 base and J by 5 bases; unmatched bases: 5. Germline loops: CDR1 MGHDK, CDR2 SYGVNS. The CDR3 loop spans 15 amino acids. The CDR3 loop reads CASSELDRGGETQYF. The CDR3 DNA sequence: TGTGCCAGCAGTGAATTAGACAGGGGGGGGGAGACCCAGTACTTC.

The V call is TRBV7-6, the J call TRBJ2-2; unclear D gene. CDR3 length: 17 amino acids. Germline assignment: CDR1 SGHVS and CDR2 FNYEAQ. Trimming cost V 2 bases and J 2 bases, with 15 bases left between them. The CDR3 DNA reads as TGTGCCAGCAGCTTAATTGGTGGCTCAGGAAACACCGGGGAGCTGTTTTTT. Translation: CASSLIGGSGNTGELFF.

The chain uses TRBV29-1 and TRBJ2-3; D perhaps matches TRBD1 (5 bases). Trimming shortened V by 2 bases and J by 1 base, and 10 bases separated the two germline ends. The CDR3 runs 14 residues. CDR1 is SQVTM and CDR2 is ANQGSEA in the germline V gene. The CDR3 sequence: CSVEQGRGTDTQYF. CDR3 coding DNA: TGCAGCGTTGAACAGGGCAGGGGCACAGATACGCAGTATTTT.

In its sample, this clone was seen once. The J gene is TRBJ1-4, the V gene TRBV30, with D unclear. V lost 2 bases, J lost 3 bases, and 13 bases lay in between. Germline V gives CDR1 GTSNPN, CDR2 SVGIG (reference sequence). The CDR3 length is 15 residues. CDR3 in DNA: TGTGCCTGGAGTTGGGAGAGTGGGGCTAATGAAAAACTGTTTTTT. Protein product: CAWSWESGANEKLFF.

The gene calls are TRBV3-1 (or the pseudogene TRBV3-2) and TRBJ1-6; D is possibly TRBD1 (6 bases). CDR3 length: 17 amino acids. Trimming stripped 1 base from V and 7 bases from J, with 17 bases between. Germline V gene lookup returns CDR1 LGHDT and CDR2 YNNKEL (reference sequence). DNA of the CDR3: TGTGCCAGCAGCCAAGGCAATCCCGGACAGATGAATTCACCCCTCCACTTT. This translates into CASSQGNPGQMNSPLHF.

This clone was seen a single time. This chain uses TRBV5-6 with TRBJ2-7; 7 bases map to TRBD1. This CDR3 region has 15 residues. V lost 3 bases and J lost 6; bases outside the gene matches: 12. Germline lookup yields CDR1 SGHDT and CDR2 YYEEEE. This CDR3 is CASSWGQSRVGEQYV. As DNA, the CDR3 is TGTGCCAGCAGCTGGGGACAGAGTCGTGTTGGCGAGCAGTACGTC.

This clone was detected a few times. The gene calls are TRBV10-3 and TRBJ2-1; 7 bases fit TRBD2. Germline CDR1 and CDR2: ENHRY and SYGVKD. Trimming at V came to 5 bases and at J to 8 bases, leaving 24 bases not matched to a gene. The CDR3 has 19 residues. CDR3 nucleotide sequence: TGTGCCATCAGTCCACGGTATGGCGGGAGTAACGTTGCGAGGGATGAGCAGTTCTTC. Residues: CAISPRYGGSNVARDEQFF.

CDR3 nucleotides: TGTGCCAGCAGTTACTCCCTAGCGGTAACCTACGAGCAGTACTTC. Translated: CASSYSLAVTYEQYF. This chain links TRBV6-2 or TRBV6-3 with TRBJ2-7; 7 positions agree with TRBD2. V was pared by 0 bases and J by 2 bases, with 4 bases of the junction left unmatched. The length of the CDR3 is 15 residues. Germline CDR1 MNHEY, CDR2 SVGEGT.

The chain is built from TRBV19 and TRBJ1-6, with a weak D call TRBD1 (6 bases). V lost 3 bases, J lost 5 bases, and 11 bases lay in between. The CDR3 totals 15 residues. The V gene's germline CDR1 is LNHDA and CDR2 SQIVND (reference sequence). CDR3 sequence (DNA): TGTGCCAGTAGTATCGGGTACAGGGATAATTCACCCCTCCACTTT. It codes for CASSIGYRDNSPLHF.

This chain links TRBV7-2 with TRBJ1-6; tentatively, D is TRBD1 (5 bases). Germline CDR1 reads SGHTA; CDR2 reads FQGNSA. The CDR3 totals 18 residues. Trimming took 5 bases from V and 8 from J, leaving 25 bases between them. This CDR3 reads CASSQPWGGRAPDSPLHF. Written as DNA, the CDR3 is TGTGCCAGCAGCCAACCCTGGGGGGGACGCGCCCCCGATTCACCCCTCCACTTT.

This chain connects TRBV7-9 to TRBJ1-3, with 8 bases lining up with TRBD1. The CDR3 length is 16 residues. Trimming removed 4 bases from V and 4 bases from J; junction bases left unmatched: 9. Germline CDR1 SEHNR, CDR2 FQNEAQ (reference sequence). In DNA, the CDR3 is TGTGCCAGCAGCTCAGTCGACAGGGGTAGGGGAAACACCATATATTTT. It yields the protein CASSSVDRGRGNTIYF.

V usage is TRBV5-1 and J usage is TRBJ2-3; D not resolved. Germline V gene data show CDR1 as SGHRS and CDR2 as YFSETQ. The V end was cut by 0 bases, the J end by 1 base, with 6 bases between. CDR3 size: 14 residues. CDR3 nucleotide sequence: TGCGCCAGCAGCTTGGGAGCCGGCACAGATACGCAGTATTTT. Protein product: CASSLGAGTDTQYF.

The V call is TRBV2, the J call TRBJ2-6; D uncertain. This CDR3 is 14 amino acids long. Trimming cost V 11 bases and J 2 bases, with 13 bases left between them. The V gene's germline CDR1 is SNHLY and CDR2 FYNNEI. CDR3 in amino acids: CAALAGTGANVLTF. Here the CDR3 DNA reads TGTGCCGCCCTTGCAGGAACTGGGGCCAACGTCCTGACTTTC.

A remark on this clone: The junction departs from the called germline gene at one end, perhaps through a read error. V usage is TRBV7-7 and J usage is TRBJ2-3; 13 bases agree with TRBD2. Germline loops: CDR1 SSHAT, CDR2 FNYEAQ (reference sequence). The CDR3 runs 17 residues. CDR3 sequence (DNA): TGTGCTAGCAGCTTAGGGGGACTAGCGGGGCTCACAGATACGCAGTATTTT. This translates into CASSLGGLAGLTDTQYF.

This clone has just one count. The CDR3 DNA sequence: TGTGCCAGCAGCCCGCACCCCGGGACAGCTACTTACGAGCAGTACTTC. Translation gives CASSPHPGTATYEQYF. This rearrangement joins TRBV5-5 to TRBJ2-7; 7 bases match TRBD1. This CDR3 region has 16 residues. Trimming took 4 bases from V and 4 from J; bases not matched to a gene: 14. Germline loops: CDR1 SGHKS, CDR2 YYEKEE (reference sequence).

A few counts support this clone. The chain employs TRBV9 and TRBJ2-7; D is possibly TRBD1 (6 bases). Germline V gene lookup returns CDR1 SGDLS and CDR2 YYNGEE. This CDR3 is built from 14 residues. V lost 0 bases and J 3 bases, leaving 10 bases between the germline ends. The DNA for the CDR3 is TGTGCCAGCAGCGTAGGCCAGGGGAACTACGAGCAGTACTTC. This encodes CASSVGQGNYEQYF.